These 8 T cell receptor beta chains share one sample of origin, sequenced in a study of T cell repertoires in cytomegalovirus infection. Their specific antigens are unknown. One entry per CDR3 protein, called by TCRdb with MiXCR from the reads. The data show some 500,000 distinct CDR3 sequences, around 40% seen once. The sequencing used cultured PBMCs, collected from culture after CMV antigen stimulation. The source is a human donor in good health (CMV status not recorded). Some clones in this sample may be carry-over from other donors' samples.

The chain carries TRBV28 and TRBJ1-1; D is possibly TRBD1 (6 bases). The CDR3 is made up of 13 amino acids. Germline V gene lookup returns CDR1 MDHEN and CDR2 SYDVKM. The V gene lost 6 bases and the J gene lost 6 bases, with 14 bases spanning the gap. CDR3 sequence: CASRTYSGAEAFF. CDR3 nucleotide sequence: TGTGCCAGCAGAACCTATTCAGGGGCTGAAGCTTTCTTT.

The V call is TRBV28, the J call TRBJ1-6; D gene ambiguous. This CDR3 spans 15 amino acids. CDR1 MDHEN and CDR2 SYDVKM come from the germline V gene. Deletions cut 10 bases from V and 3 bases from J, with 16 bases between. The CDR3 loop reads CAIDGGFGYNSPLHF. CDR3 coding DNA: TGTGCCATTGACGGTGGGTTCGGCTATAATTCACCCCTCCACTTT.

V and J are TRBV7-6 and TRBJ2-1; 11 bases are shared with TRBD2. CDR3 length: 16 residues. The ends lost 3 bases at V and 6 bases at J; junction bases unmatched: 7. Germline V CDR1 and CDR2: SGHVS, FNYEAQ. As DNA, the CDR3 is TGTGCCAGCAGCTTGAACCCCGGGACTAGCGGCAATGAGCAGTTCTTC. This translates into CASSLNPGTSGNEQFF. The full variable domain, completed using reference TRBV7-6 and TRBJ2-1, is GAGVSQSPRYKVTKRGQDVALRCDPISGHVSLYWYRQALGQGPEFLTYFNYEAQQDKSGLPNDRFSAERPEGSISTLTIQRTEQRDSAMYRCASSLNPGTSGNEQFFGPGTRLTVL.

The rearrangement joins TRBV12-3 or TRBV12-4 to TRBJ2-5; 7 nucleotides align to TRBD1. Trimming took 11 bases from V and 4 from J; bases not matched to a gene: 13. The CDR3 is 14 residues long. The CDR3 sequence is CASTPTGTVETQYF. The CDR3 DNA is TGTGCCTCTACACCGACAGGGACGGTAGAGACCCAGTACTTC.

V is TRBV5-6 and J is TRBJ2-3; the match to TRBD2 covers 9 bases. J lost 0 bases, V lost 7 bases, and 9 bases had no gene match. The CDR3 length is 16 residues. The germline gives CDR1 SGHDT, CDR2 YYEEEE. CDR3 protein: CASRVAGVTSTDTQYF. The CDR3, as DNA: TGTGCCAGCCGAGTAGCGGGGGTGACTAGCACAGATACGCAGTATTTT.

The table lists this clonotype with a few counts. The DNA of the CDR3 is TGTGCCAGCAGCCAGAAAGCACTTCAGCAGTTCTTC. Translation: CASSQKALQQFF. V usage is TRBV12-3 or TRBV12-4 and J usage is TRBJ2-1; D ambiguous. V was trimmed by 6 bases and J by 11 bases, leaving 14 bases between them. This CDR3 comprises 12 residues.

This clonotype was seen a few times. This chain links TRBV7-8 with TRBJ2-3; perhaps D is TRBD1 or TRBD2 (5 bases each). CDR3 length: 15 residues. Trimming took 5 bases from V and 6 from J, leaving 18 bases between them. CDR1 SGHVS and CDR2 FQNEAQ come from the germline V gene. CDR3 sequence: CASSPGRVGIDTQYF. The CDR3 DNA is TGTGCCAGCAGCCCGGGGCGGGTGGGAATCGATACGCAGTATTTT.

This clonotype was picked up a small number of times. The V call is TRBV7-8, the J call TRBJ2-1, with D perhaps TRBD2 (5 bases). V was pared by 4 bases and J by 1 base, with 20 bases between. Germline V gives CDR1 SGHVS, CDR2 FQNEAQ. The CDR3 loop spans 18 amino acids. CDR3 protein: CASSSPSSSRNSYNEQFF. The DNA for the CDR3 is TGTGCCAGCAGCTCCCCCTCATCTAGCCGTAATTCCTACAATGAGCAGTTCTTC.